These T cell receptor beta chains were read from a single sample in a study of OX40 agonist ivuxolimab in advanced cancers. Here immunoSEQ multiplex PCR was the method, and the copy in TCRdb shows in-frame clones only, minus some. The sample has over 60,000 clones, about 82% seen once; the top ten hold 1.5% to 2%. Sample: CD4+ or CD8+ T cells sorted from blood, taken in a trial of the OX40 agonist ivuxolimab. The origin of the receptors is an adult with an advanced solid tumor such as melanoma, head and neck, liver or kidney cancer. Both conserved end residues are part of each CDR3. D genes are given only for firm matches. Clone size appears in some rows only: once, few, many, or a class for an expanded clone.

-,TRBJ1-5,17,-,TRBV6-8,TGTGCCAGCAGTTACTTCCGGGGGAAAAAAGGGGATCAGCCCCAGCATTTT,CASSYFRGKKGDQPQHF
TRBD1,TRBJ1-2,16,-,TRBV19,TGTGCCAGTACCAAAACCGGCTTGGGACAGGGCTATGGCTACACCTTC,CASTKTGLGQGYGYTF
-,TRBJ2-7,12,-,TRBV6-6,TGTGCCAGCTCAAGATCCTCCTACGAGCAGTACTTC,CASSRSSYEQYF
TRBD1,TRBJ1-1,14,-,TRBV5-1,TGCGCCAGCAGCTTCCAACAGGGGAGCACTGAAGCTTTCTTT,CASSFQQGSTEAFF
-,TRBJ1-1,17,-,TRBV11-2,TGTGCCAGCAGCCGACTGGGAACAGGGTCGGCGGACACTGAAGCTTTCTTT,CASSRLGTGSADTEAFF
-,TRBJ1-4,13,-,TRBV11-3,TGTGCCAGCAGCTTAGAGACCAGTGAAAAACTGTTTTTT,CASSLETSEKLFF
-,TRBJ2-2,16,-,TRBV6-5,TGTGCCAGCAGTTACTCGGAGGGGGCTATCACCGGGGAGCTGTTTTTT,CASSYSEGAITGELFF
TRBD1,TRBJ1-1,15,once,TRBV5-1,TGCGCCAGCAGCCGTTCAGGGGGTCAGGGAACTGAAGCTTTCTTT,CASSRSGGQGTEAFF
-,TRBJ1-2,15,-,TRBV9,TGTGCCAGCACGGAGAGGGAGGACTTTAGCTATGGCTACACCTTC,CASTEREDFSYGYTF
-,TRBJ1-3,14,-,TRBV7-2,TGTGCCAGCAGCTTAACAGGGCACGGAAACACCATATATTTT,CASSLTGHGNTIYF
TRBD2,TRBJ2-1,14,-,TRBV2,TGTGCCAGCAGGACCGATTTAGCGGGAGGTGAGCAGTTCTTC,CASRTDLAGGEQFF
-,TRBJ2-1,15,-,TRBV2,TGTGCCAGTACCCCGTCCCTGGGGGCCGGAGATGAGCAGTTCTTC,CASTPSLGAGDEQFF
TRBD1,TRBJ1-5,13,-,TRBV6-6,TGTGCCAGCAGTCGGACAGGGAAGCGGCCCCAGCATTTT,CASSRTGKRPQHF
-,TRBJ2-2,13,-,TRBV7-3,TGTGCCAGCAGCCATGGGAGAAACGGGGAGCTGTTTTTT,CASSHGRNGELFF
TRBD1,TRBJ1-3,19,once,TRBV5-6,TGTGCCAGCAGCTGGGACAGGGAATGGGGTAGGGTCTCTGGAAACACCATATATTTT,CASSWDREWGRVSGNTIYF
-,TRBJ1-2,13,once,TRBV19,TGTGCCAGTAGTTTAGGCATCGACTATGGCTACACCTTC,CASSLGIDYGYTF
-,TRBJ1-3,15,-,TRBV19,TGTGCCAGCAGTAGGACGTCTAGCTCTGGAAACACCATATATTTT,CASSRTSSSGNTIYF
-,TRBJ1-1,13,-,TRBV5-6,TGTGCCAGCAGCCGACAGGTCAGTACTGAAGCTTTCTTT,CASSRQVSTEAFF
-,TRBJ2-5,12,-,TRBV7-8,TGTGCCAGCAGCTTAGATCTCGGGACCCAGTACTTC,CASSLDLGTQYF
TRBD1,TRBJ1-1,12,-,TRBV29-1,TGCAGCGTTGAGGACAGGGTGGCTGAAGCTTTCTTT,CSVEDRVAEAFF
-,TRBJ2-4,15,-,TRBV5-4,TGTGCCAGCAGCCAAGATCCGGGATCCGAAAACATTCAGTACTTC,CASSQDPGSENIQYF
-,TRBJ2-2,14,-,TRBV2,TGTGCCAGCAAGGGGGGGGCGAGGACCGGGGAGCTGTTTTTT,CASKGGARTGELFF
-,TRBJ2-3,14,few,TRBV2,TGTGCCAGCAGTGCGAGTTGGGGCACAGATACGCAGTATTTT,CASSASWGTDTQYF
-,TRBJ2-3,13,once,TRBV15,TGTGCCACCAGCAGAGAACAAGCAGATACGCAGTATTTT,CATSREQADTQYF
-,TRBJ1-5,13,-,TRBV27,TGTGCCAGCAGCGACAGCGCTTACGAGCCCCAGCATTTT,CASSDSAYEPQHF
-,TRBJ1-1,14,-,TRBV5-1,TGCGCCAGCAGCTTCGCAGGGGCAGGCACTGAAGCTTTCTTT,CASSFAGAGTEAFF
-,TRBJ2-1,13,medium-sized,TRBV5-1,TGCGCCAGCAGCCTTAGCAGAGACAATGAGCAGTTCTTC,CASSLSRDNEQFF
-,TRBJ2-3,14,-,TRBV9,TGTGCCAGCAGCAGGCCCCAAACGACAGATACGCAGTATTTT,CASSRPQTTDTQYF
-,TRBJ1-1,13,-,TRBV30,TGTGCCTGGACCTATGACATGAACACTGAAGCTTTCTTT,CAWTYDMNTEAFF
-,TRBJ2-3,14,-,TRBV5-6,TGTGCCAGCGGGCGGGCAGGCAACACAGATACGCAGTATTTT,CASGRAGNTDTQYF
-,TRBJ1-2,13,-,TRBV6-5,TGTGCCAGCAGTTACGGGGATAACTATGGCTACACCTTC,CASSYGDNYGYTF
TRBD1,TRBJ1-1,15,-,TRBV4-1,TGCGCCAGCAGCTACTCCTTCAGGGGGAGGACTGAAGCTTTCTTT,CASSYSFRGRTEAFF
-,TRBJ2-1,14,-,TRBV7-3,TGTGCCAGCAGCTTAGCAGCGCGCAACAATGAGCAGTTCTTC,CASSLAARNNEQFF
-,TRBJ1-5,13,few,TRBV5-5,TGTGCCAGCAGCCGAGAGTCGGATCAGCCCCAGCATTTT,CASSRESDQPQHF
-,TRBJ1-1,14,-,TRBV9,TGTGCCAGCAGCGTAGTCGGGGGGAACACTGAAGCTTTCTTT,CASSVVGGNTEAFF
-,TRBJ2-1,18,-,TRBV5-4,TGTGCCAGCAGCTTGAGGACTAGCCTACAGGGGTCCTACAATGAGCAGTTCTTC,CASSLRTSLQGSYNEQFF
-,TRBJ1-2,14,-,TRBV27,TGTGCCAGCAGTGGCAGCCGGTCTTCGGGTGGCTACACCTTC,CASSGSRSSGGYTF
-,TRBJ1-2,13,once,TRBV2,TGTGCCAGCAGTGATTTGGCAATTCGTGGCTACACCTTC,CASSDLAIRGYTF
TRBD2,TRBJ2-1,18,-,TRBV18,TGTGCCAGCTCACCCGGACTAGCGGCCACCAGCTCCTACAATGAGCAGTTCTTC,CASSPGLAATSSYNEQFF
-,TRBJ1-1,14,-,TRBV29-1,TGCAGCGTTGAAGGGCTCCGGGGGAACACTGAAGCTTTCTTT,CSVEGLRGNTEAFF
-,TRBJ2-4,18,-,TRBV18,TGTGCCAGCTCGGCCTTGGGACGGGGGACACTAGCCAAAAACATTCAGTACTTC,CASSALGRGTLAKNIQYF
TRBD2,TRBJ2-3,15,-,TRBV30,TGTGCCTGGAGTGTAGGTCTAGCGGGACGTGATACGCAGTATTTT,CAWSVGLAGRDTQYF
-,TRBJ2-1,16,-,TRBV7-9,TGTGCCAGCAGCTTAGCCGTTGGGAACTCCTACAATGAGCAGTTCTTC,CASSLAVGNSYNEQFF
-,TRBJ2-1,14,-,TRBV7-2,TGTGCCAGCAGCTTAGCGAGAAAGGGAATATTGCAGTTCTTC,CASSLARKGILQFF
TRBD2,TRBJ2-1,12,-,TRBV7-2,TGTGCCAGCGTACTAGCGGGGATCAAACAGTTCTTC,CASVLAGIKQFF
TRBD2,TRBJ2-3,16,-,TRBV5-1,TGCGCCAGCAGCAGGGGGACTAGCACCTTAACAGATACGCAGTATTTT,CASSRGTSTLTDTQYF
-,TRBJ2-1,13,-,TRBV7-9,TGTGCCAGCAGCTTAGTTTATCCGTATGAGCAGTTCTTC,CASSLVYPYEQFF
TRBD2,TRBJ2-1,15,-,TRBV5-6,TGTGCCAGCAGCCCTTTGGGACTAAGCGGAGATGAGCAGTTCTTC,CASSPLGLSGDEQFF
TRBD1,TRBJ1-2,15,few,TRBV5-1,TGCGCCAGCAGCTTGTCGACAGGGGGCGCGGTAGGCTACACCTTC,CASSLSTGGAVGYTF
-,TRBJ2-6,13,-,TRBV2,TGTGCCAGCAAGGGAGGTGGGGCCAACGTCCTGACTTTC,CASKGGGANVLTF
-,TRBJ1-1,15,-,TRBV5-6,TGTGCCAGCAGCTTGTACGCCAAGGGGTACACTGAAGCTTTCTTT,CASSLYAKGYTEAFF
-,TRBJ1-3,16,-,TRBV5-1,TGCGCCAGCAGCTTGGGAGGGATCAGCTCTGGAAACACCATATATTTT,CASSLGGISSGNTIYF
-,TRBJ1-1,13,once,TRBV7-9,TGTGCCAGCAGCTTAGAGGTTGAGACTGAAGCTTTCTTT,CASSLEVETEAFF
-,TRBJ2-5,14,few,TRBV5-1,TGCGCCAGCAGCACCAGAGGCCCCCAAGAGACCCAGTACTTC,CASSTRGPQETQYF
-,TRBJ2-5,9,few,TRBV20-1,TGCAGACCCCAAGAGACCCAGTACTTC,CRPQETQYF
-,TRBJ2-5,12,-,TRBV5-1,TGCGCCAGCAGGCGGGGCCGGGAGACCCAGTACTTC,CASRRGRETQYF
-,TRBJ2-5,13,few,TRBV5-1,TGCGCCAGCACCTCCCTGGGGGAGGAGACCCAGTACTTC,CASTSLGEETQYF
-,TRBJ1-5,13,-,TRBV30,TGTGCCTGGAGGGGACAAGCTAATCAGCCCCAGCATTTT,CAWRGQANQPQHF